Shown below are 26 T cell receptor beta chains from a single sample sequenced in a study of chemoradiotherapy in HPV16-positive cancers. Using immunoSEQ multiplex PCR, the repertoire was profiled, and TCRdb retains in-frame clones only, with some absent. Of 15,000 to 20,000 clones in the sample, 55% to 75% were seen once. The source was tumor tissue, collected from a patient who underwent chemoradiotherapy. The receptor set was obtained from a human donor with HPV-associated anogenital cancer.

The rearrangement uses TRBV2 and TRBJ2-5, with D perhaps matching TRBD2 (6 bases). CDR1 SNHLY and CDR2 FYNNEI come from the germline V gene. CDR3 length: 14 residues. The V end was cut by 4 bases, the J end by 4 bases, with 13 bases between. CDR3 nucleotides: TGTGCCAGCAGTGCGACTAGTGAGGGAGAGACCCAGTACTTC. Amino acid sequence: CASSATSEGETQYF.

The V gene is TRBV28, the J gene TRBJ1-4; no clear D. The ends were cut back, 5 bases at V and 7 bases at J, with 17 bases in the middle. In germline, CDR1 is MDHEN, CDR2 SYDVKM. The length of the CDR3 is 15 residues. Here the CDR3 DNA reads TGTGCCAGCAGTCGCCCGGGAGTCGGTGGTGAAAAACTGTTTTTT. Translation: CASSRPGVGGEKLFF.

This clone was counted between two and nine times. The V call is TRBV5-1, the J call TRBJ1-1; 10 bases agree with TRBD1. Germline V gene data show CDR1 as SGHRS and CDR2 as YFSETQ. The V and J ends lost 0 bases and 11 bases, in that order; junction bases with no gene match: 7. The CDR3 is made up of 14 amino acids. The CDR3 DNA follows: TGCGCCAGCAGCTTGGATGGGGGGACAGGGGTTGCTTTCTTT. Residues: CASSLDGGTGVAFF.

V usage is TRBV6-1 and J usage is TRBJ1-6; no definite D call. The germline V gene has CDR1 MNHNS and CDR2 SASEGT. The V end lost 1 base, the J end lost 5 bases, and 6 bases lay between the germline ends. CDR3 length: 14 residues. The CDR3 nucleotides are TGTGCCAGCAGTGAAGGGCTAGATAATTCACCCCTCCACTTT. It codes for CASSEGLDNSPLHF.

The J gene is TRBJ1-1, the V gene TRBV18; D is unresolved. Trimming removed 4 bases from V and 1 base from J, with 16 bases in between. There are 16 residues in the CDR3. Germline CDR1 KGHSH, CDR2 LQKENI. CDR3 coding DNA: TGTGCCAGCTCACATATGGATGTGGGAAAGAACACTGAAGCTTTCTTT. Translated: CASSHMDVGKNTEAFF.

The chain recombines TRBV5-1 with TRBJ2-2; D gene ambiguous. The CDR3 sequence is 15 residues long. V was clipped by 2 bases and J by 1 base, with 9 bases between them. CDR1 is SGHRS, CDR2 YFSETQ, per germline. This chain's CDR3 is CASSLSWGNTGELFF. The CDR3 bases are TGCGCCAGCAGCTTATCATGGGGGAACACCGGGGAGCTGTTTTTT.

In its sample, this clone was seen a few times. V is TRBV2 and J is TRBJ1-5; no reliable D call. The V end was cut by 4 bases, the J end by 6 bases, with 7 bases between. The CDR3 contains 12 residues. In germline, CDR1 is SNHLY, CDR2 FYNNEI. CDR3 sequence (DNA): TGTGCCAGCAGTGTTACGGTTCAGCCCCAGCATTTT. Protein product: CASSVTVQPQHF.

This clone was seen just once. The chain couples TRBV6-6 to TRBJ2-3, with D maybe TRBD1 (5 bases). Per the germline V gene, CDR1 is MNHNY and CDR2 is SVGAGI (reference sequence). V was clipped by 7 bases and J by 2 bases, with 16 bases between them. The CDR3 spans 15 residues. Here the CDR3 DNA reads TGTGCCAGCACCCAAATGGGGCCCTCCACAGATACGCAGTATTTT. This sequence encodes CASTQMGPSTDTQYF.

The table lists this clone with a count of one. This chain links TRBV29-1 with TRBJ2-2; D uncertain. V was clipped by 4 bases and J by 1 base, with 10 bases between them. Germline CDR1 and CDR2: SQVTM and ANQGSEA. The CDR3 has 14 residues. The CDR3 DNA is TGCAGCGTTGTTGGGCAGGTGAACACCGGGGAGCTGTTTTTT. Amino acids: CSVVGQVNTGELFF.

The gene calls are TRBV7-9 and TRBJ2-1, with a tentative D call TRBD1 (5 bases). CDR1 is SEHNR and CDR2 is FQNEAQ in the germline V gene (reference sequence). The CDR3 totals 14 residues. Between the trimmed V and J ends, which lost 1 base and 10 bases, there was a span of 14 bases. The CDR3 is CASSLGSGLVEQFF. The CDR3 DNA sequence: TGTGCCAGCAGCTTAGGTTCAGGGCTAGTGGAGCAGTTCTTC. Full variable domain (rest looked up from reference TRBV7-9 and TRBJ2-1): DTGVSQNPRHKITKRGQNVTFRCDPISEHNRLYWYRQTLGQGPEFLTYFQNEAQLEKSRLLSDRFSAERPKGSFSTLEIQRTEQGDSAMYLCASSLGSGLVEQFFGPGTRLTVL.

V gene TRBV7-9 combines with J gene TRBJ1-2, with D possibly matching TRBD1 (5 bases). V was cut by 5 bases and J by 7 bases, with 17 bases left in between. CDR1 and CDR2 (germline): SEHNR, FQNEAQ (reference sequence). This CDR3 contains 14 residues. The CDR3 protein is CASSQWGLGSGYTF. CDR3 DNA sequence: TGTGCCAGCAGCCAATGGGGGTTGGGAAGTGGCTACACCTTC. Combining the CDR3 with reference TRBV7-9 and TRBJ1-2 gives the whole variable domain DTGVSQNPRHKITKRGQNVTFRCDPISEHNRLYWYRQTLGQGPEFLTYFQNEAQLEKSRLLSDRFSAERPKGSFSTLEIQRTEQGDSAMYLCASSQWGLGSGYTFGSGTRLTVV.

The V and J genes are TRBV6-6 and TRBJ2-7; D is possibly TRBD2 (6 bases). Germline lookup yields CDR1 MNHNY and CDR2 SVGAGI (reference sequence). V lost 7 bases and J 3 bases, leaving 10 bases between the germline ends. There are 12 residues in the CDR3. The DNA of the CDR3 is TGTGCCAGCAACTCCGGGGGCTACGAGCAGTACTTC. Residues: CASNSGGYEQYF.

This clone was recorded once. The chain has TRBV5-1 and TRBJ1-1; the D is unclear. The V end lost 3 bases, the J end lost 2 bases, and 11 bases lay between the germline ends. The CDR3 sequence is 14 residues long. Germline CDR1 and CDR2: SGHRS and YFSETQ. As DNA, the CDR3 is TGCGCCAGCAGCTCCGGATGGGGAAACACTGAAGCTTTCTTT. Its protein product is CASSSGWGNTEAFF.

The chain uses TRBV18 and TRBJ1-5; 8 bases agree with TRBD1. The germline V gene has CDR1 KGHSH and CDR2 LQKENI. Trimming cost V 6 bases and J 5 bases; bases outside gene matches: 6. The CDR3 is 14 residues long. The CDR3 loop reads CASSGQGADQPQHF. CDR3 bases: TGTGCCAGCTCGGGGCAGGGGGCCGATCAGCCCCAGCATTTT. The full variable domain, with the rest looked up from reference TRBV18 and TRBJ1-5, is NAGVMQNPRHLVRRRGQEARLRCSPMKGHSHVYWYRQLPEEGLKFMVYLQKENIIDESGMPKERFSAEFPKEGPSILRIQQVVRGDSAAYFCASSGQGADQPQHFGDGTRLSIL.

The rearrangement uses TRBV29-1 and TRBJ2-1; TRBD1 is a possible D gene (6 bases). This CDR3 has 20 residues. The germline V gene has CDR1 SQVTM and CDR2 ANQGSEA. The V gene lost 1 base and the J gene lost 0 bases, with 25 bases spanning the gap. The CDR3 spells CSVEGEIGQRGSGSYNEQFF. CDR3 sequence (DNA): TGCAGCGTTGAAGGGGAAATAGGACAGCGTGGGTCCGGCTCCTACAATGAGCAGTTCTTC.

In this sample, this clone turned up a few times. This chain uses TRBV28 with TRBJ2-3; weak D call: TRBD1 (6 bases). Trimming stripped 5 bases from V and 0 bases from J, with 18 bases between. The CDR3 has 17 residues. CDR1 is MDHEN and CDR2 is SYDVKM in the germline V gene. The CDR3 sequence: CASSGQILLISTDTQYF. CDR3 nucleotides: TGTGCCAGCAGTGGACAGATTTTGCTCATTAGCACAGATACGCAGTATTTT.

The CDR3 DNA sequence: TGTGCCTGGAGTACAGGGCCGAACACTGAAGCTTTCTTT. As protein: CAWSTGPNTEAFF. This chain joins TRBV30 and TRBJ1-1, with D perhaps TRBD1 (6 bases). The V end lost 2 bases, the J end lost 1 base, and 8 bases lay between the germline ends. CDR3 size: 13 residues. Germline CDR1 and CDR2: GTSNPN and SVGIG (reference sequence).

This clone is a singleton in its sample. The chain combines TRBV6-1 with TRBJ1-1; D not resolved. V lost 8 bases and J 4 bases, leaving 14 bases between the germline ends. The CDR3 extends over 13 amino acids. Germline CDR1 MNHNS, CDR2 SASEGT. In DNA form, the CDR3 reads TGTGCCAGCTTACGAGGAGAGATCACTGAAGCTTTCTTT. It encodes CASLRGEITEAFF.

The chain links TRBV5-1 to TRBJ1-4; D possibly corresponds to TRBD1 (6 bases). Trimming removed 3 bases from V and 4 bases from J, with 10 bases in between. CDR1 and CDR2 (germline): SGHRS, YFSETQ. This CDR3 region has 14 residues. The CDR3 DNA reads TGCGCCAGCAGCTCGACAGGCCATAATGAAAAACTGTTTTTT. Residues: CASSSTGHNEKLFF.

The chain is built from TRBV2 and TRBJ1-2; 8 nucleotides align to TRBD1. CDR3 length equals 15 residues. Germline CDR1 and CDR2: SNHLY and FYNNEI. J lost 4 bases, V lost 6 bases, and 10 bases had no gene match. The CDR3 spells CASRLQGQGSYGYTF. The CDR3 DNA reads as TGTGCCAGCAGGCTCCAAGGACAGGGCTCCTATGGCTACACCTTC.

The chain is built from TRBV29-1 and TRBJ2-3, with 14 bases lining up with TRBD2. Germline V gives CDR1 SQVTM, CDR2 ANQGSEA. CDR3 length: 15 amino acids. J was trimmed by 6 bases and V by 3 bases; bases with no gene match: 5. CDR3 sequence: CSVEGLAGARDTQYF. The DNA of the CDR3 is TGCAGCGTTGAGGGACTAGCGGGGGCTCGGGATACGCAGTATTTT.

The chain carries TRBV5-1 and TRBJ2-3; D is undetermined. The CDR3 has 13 residues. V was cut by 4 bases and J by 0 bases, with 6 bases left in between. Germline assignment: CDR1 SGHRS and CDR2 YFSETQ. In DNA form, the CDR3 reads TGCGCCAGCAGCCTAGGGAGCACAGATACGCAGTATTTT. Encoded protein: CASSLGSTDTQYF.

This clone is medium-sized (0.01 to 0.1%) within its sample. The chain has TRBV6-1 and TRBJ1-5; weak D call: TRBD1 (6 bases). CDR3 length: 16 amino acids. V shed 0 bases and J shed 3 bases, with 12 bases lying between them. From germline, CDR1 is MNHNS and CDR2 SASEGT. CDR3 bases: TGTGCCAGCAGTGAAGCCCCGGGACAACCCAATCAGCCCCAGCATTTT. Protein: CASSEAPGQPNQPQHF.

This chain uses TRBV5-6 with TRBJ1-2, with TRBD1 matching 7 bases. The CDR3 contains 15 residues. The trim removed 3 bases at V and 4 bases at J, leaving 9 bases unmatched. In germline, CDR1 is SGHDT, CDR2 YYEEEE. For the CDR3, the DNA is TGTGCCAGCAGCTACCGGGACAGAATATTCTATGGCTACACCTTC. Its translation is CASSYRDRIFYGYTF.

Of note for this clone: A junction end diverges from the germline sequence, so it may reflect a read error. The rearrangement uses TRBV28 and TRBJ1-5, with 10 nucleotides matching TRBD1. The CDR3 is made up of 13 amino acids. Germline V CDR1 and CDR2: MDHEN, SYDVKM. DNA of the CDR3: TGTGCCAGCAGCTTCGACCCCAGGACAGGGGGTAATTTT. It codes for CASSFDPRTGGNF.

The chain has TRBV5-6 and TRBJ1-2; maybe TRBD1 (6 bases). With 5 bases removed from V and 1 base from J, the gap between germline ends came to 15 bases. The CDR3 has 15 amino acids. Germline V gene lookup returns CDR1 SGHDT and CDR2 YYEEEE. This CDR3 reads CASRYTDRSNYGYTF. CDR3 DNA: TGTGCCAGCAGGTACACCGACAGGAGTAACTATGGCTACACCTTC.